The 32 T cell receptor beta chains below all came from one sample that was sequenced in a study of early T cells in non-severe SARS-CoV-2 infection. TCRdb used MiXCR to reprocess the 5' RACE reads, holding one entry per CDR3 protein. The repertoire consists of tens of thousands of distinct CDR3 sequences, with around 11% occurring once and the leading ten covering 5% to 8%. The specimen sequenced was whole blood. The receptor source for this set is an adult who was a healthcare worker with PCR-confirmed SARS-CoV-2 infection or an uninfected control (not recorded which).

This clonotype was counted only a few times. The chain combines TRBV13 with TRBJ1-3; D remains ambiguous. The germline V and J ends were trimmed by 3 bases and 0 bases, with 9 bases remaining between them. CDR1 is PRHDT and CDR2 is FYEKMQ in the germline V gene (reference sequence). This CDR3 is built from 15 residues. The CDR3 loop is CASSFRTLSGNTIYF. The CDR3 DNA sequence: TGTGCCAGCAGCTTCCGCACTCTCTCTGGAAACACCATATATTTT.

This clonotype was seen at least ten times. The rearrangement joins TRBV4-1 to TRBJ2-7, with TRBD2 matching 9 bases. V shed 8 bases and J 0 bases; nucleotides not matched to a gene: 11. Germline loops: CDR1 MGHRA, CDR2 YSYEKL. The CDR3 contains 16 residues. The CDR3 region is CASSYSPSGISYEQYF. The CDR3 DNA sequence: TGCGCCAGCTCCTATAGCCCTAGCGGGATCTCCTACGAGCAGTACTTC.

The chain employs TRBV20-1 and TRBJ2-3, with 12 bases aligning to TRBD2. Germline trimming cut 1 base from V and 2 bases from J; bases unmatched to any gene: 7. The CDR3 has 17 residues. Germline CDR1 reads DFQATT; CDR2 reads SNEGSKA (reference sequence). The CDR3 region has the DNA TGCAGTGCTAGAGTGCGGGCTAGCGGGAGGGCCACAGATACGCAGTATTTT. Its translation: CSARVRASGRATDTQYF.

V usage is TRBV7-8 and J usage is TRBJ2-5; 7 bases agree with TRBD1. This CDR3 spans 14 amino acids. Trimming at V came to 5 bases and at J to 2 bases, leaving 5 bases not matched to a gene. Germline V gene sequence: CDR1 SGHVS, CDR2 FQNEAQ. The CDR3 bases are TGTGCCAGCAGCCAACCGACAGGGCAAGAGACCCAGTACTTC. It yields the protein CASSQPTGQETQYF.

The V and J genes are TRBV10-3 and TRBJ2-1; 12 nucleotides match TRBD1. The CDR3 extends over 17 amino acids. J gave up 6 bases and V 6 bases, and 12 bases lay outside the gene matches. From germline, CDR1 is ENHRY and CDR2 SYGVKD. CDR3 sequence reads: CAISPGTGGALPNEQFF. CDR3 coding DNA: TGTGCCATCAGCCCCGGGACAGGGGGCGCTTTGCCCAATGAGCAGTTCTTC.

The chain employs TRBV7-3 and TRBJ2-3; TRBD1 is a possible D gene (5 bases). This CDR3 region has 14 residues. The germline V gene encodes CDR1 SGHTA and CDR2 FQGTGA. V was clipped by 5 bases and J by 2 bases, with 11 bases between them. The CDR3 DNA is TGTGCCAGCAGCATCCGACAGATCACAGATACGCAGTATTTT. It translates to CASSIRQITDTQYF.

This clonotype appeared many times. In DNA, the CDR3 is TGTGCCAGCAGCGTCGAGACAGATACGCAGTATTTT. Protein product: CASSVETDTQYF. The chain joins TRBV9 to TRBJ2-3; the D is unclear. Trimming shortened V by 2 bases and J by 3 bases, and 4 bases separated the two germline ends. CDR3 length equals 12 residues. Germline CDR1 reads SGDLS; CDR2 reads YYNGEE.

There are many counts of this clonotype. The chain joins TRBV9 to TRBJ1-4; D is unresolved. The germline gives CDR1 SGDLS, CDR2 YYNGEE. The CDR3 consists of 13 residues. Trimming shortened V by 3 bases and J by 8 bases, and 11 bases separated the two germline ends. Written as DNA, the CDR3 is TGTGCCAGCAGCGGCTCCACTTCCGAAAAACTGTTTTTT. This sequence encodes CASSGSTSEKLFF.

There are many counts of this clonotype. The chain carries TRBV5-4 and TRBJ1-3; D remains unclear. The CDR3 is made up of 13 amino acids. Per the germline V gene, CDR1 is SGHNT and CDR2 is YYREEE (reference sequence). V was cut by 0 bases and J by 4 bases, with 5 bases left in between. The CDR3 here is CASSLAQGNTIYF. In DNA form, the CDR3 reads TGTGCCAGCAGCTTGGCCCAGGGAAACACCATATATTTT.

This clonotype showed up just a few times. J is TRBJ2-5 and V is TRBV29-1, with D maybe TRBD2 (6 bases). V lost 6 bases, J lost 5 bases, and 19 bases lay in between. The germline gives CDR1 SQVTM, CDR2 ANQGSEA. The CDR3 consists of 14 residues. This CDR3 reads CSVRTTSTFETQYF. Written as DNA, the CDR3 is TGCAGCGTCAGAACGACTAGTACTTTCGAGACCCAGTACTTC.

There are a few counts of this clonotype. The genes are TRBV6-1 and TRBJ2-3; 7 bases map to TRBD1. V dropped 3 bases and J dropped 1; count of bases not matched to a gene: 1. This CDR3 has 14 amino acids. The germline gives CDR1 MNHNS, CDR2 SASEGT. Written as DNA, the CDR3 is TGTGCCAGCAGTGACGGGACAGGCACAGATACGCAGTATTTT. Translating gives CASSDGTGTDTQYF.

The chain is built from TRBV12-3 or TRBV12-4 and TRBJ2-3; TRBD2 is a possible D gene (5 bases). V was trimmed by 10 bases and J by 6 bases, leaving 14 bases between them. This CDR3 has 12 amino acids. The DNA for the CDR3 is TGTGCCACCGCCCGTTGGGAGGATACGCAGTATTTT. It translates to CATARWEDTQYF.

This clonotype occurred many times. This chain joins TRBV5-1 and TRBJ2-6; the D gene is possibly TRBD1 (6 bases). CDR3 size: 16 residues. Germline V gives CDR1 SGHRS, CDR2 YFSETQ. V lost 4 bases and J lost 0, with 11 bases in between. The CDR3 loop is CASSAGDNSGANVLTF. In nucleotides, the CDR3 is TGCGCCAGCAGCGCTGGGGACAACTCTGGGGCCAACGTCCTGACTTTC.

This clonotype was seen at least ten times. This chain uses TRBV2 with TRBJ1-4; perhaps TRBD1 as D (5 bases). V was pared by 8 bases and J by 5 bases, with 24 bases between. Germline values: CDR1 SNHLY, CDR2 FYNNEI. The CDR3 has 17 residues. CDR3 in amino acids: CASLDRDSSWGNEKLFF. Written as DNA, the CDR3 is TGTGCCAGCTTAGATCGGGACTCTTCGTGGGGAAATGAAAAACTGTTTTTT.

The chain uses TRBV10-3 and TRBJ2-2; no firm D call. The V end was cut by 4 bases, the J end by 4 bases, with 4 bases between. This CDR3 region has 12 residues. Germline V gene data show CDR1 as ENHRY and CDR2 as SYGVKD. DNA for the CDR3: TGTGCCATCAGTGGGGTCACCGGGGAGCTGTTTTTT. As protein: CAISGVTGELFF.

This clonotype has only a few counts. The junction shows a germline mismatch at one end, possibly a read error. The chain combines TRBV6-1 with TRBJ1-6; the D is unclear. Germline loops: CDR1 MNHNS, CDR2 SASEGT. The CDR3 is made up of 14 amino acids. The DNA of the CDR3 is TGTGCCAGCAGTGCCGGACCGTATAATTCACCCCTCCATTTT. It specifies CASSAGPYNSPLHF.

In this sample, this clonotype turned up many times. The V and J genes are TRBV12-3 or TRBV12-4 and TRBJ1-2; TRBD1 agrees at 8 bases. J lost 4 bases, V lost 2 bases, and 0 bases had no gene match. This CDR3 has 13 residues. The CDR3 nucleotides are TGTGCCAGCAGTTTAACAGGGGGCTATGGCTACACCTTC. Translation: CASSLTGGYGYTF.

The J gene is TRBJ1-5, the V gene TRBV29-1, with D possibly being TRBD1 (6 bases). V lost 2 bases and J lost 7, with 12 bases in between. Germline V gene data show CDR1 as SQVTM and CDR2 as ANQGSEA. The CDR3 runs 13 residues. The CDR3 spells CSVEWGAGQPQHF. Written as DNA, the CDR3 is TGCAGCGTTGAATGGGGGGCCGGACAGCCCCAGCATTTT.

This clonotype was observed many times. The chain employs TRBV5-1 and TRBJ1-2; 7 bases are a match to TRBD1. This CDR3 region has 14 residues. With V trimmed by 0 bases and J by 4 bases, 3 bases remained unmatched. Per germline, CDR1 SGHRS and CDR2 YFSETQ. This CDR3 reads CASSLEGTVYGYTF. CDR3 nucleotide sequence: TGCGCCAGCAGCTTGGAGGGGACAGTCTATGGCTACACCTTC.

The rearrangement uses TRBV20-1 and TRBJ1-1, with TRBD1 matching 8 bases. The V gene's germline CDR1 is DFQATT and CDR2 SNEGSKA (reference sequence). Germline trimming cut 6 bases from V and 12 bases from J; bases unmatched to any gene: 9. CDR3 length: 11 amino acids. As DNA, the CDR3 is TGCAGTGCCACCCAGGGGGCCCTCCCTTTCTTT. Residues: CSATQGALPFF.

This clonotype has ten or more counts. This chain uses TRBV7-9 with TRBJ2-3; D unresolved. V lost 6 bases and J lost 3, with 13 bases in between. Germline values: CDR1 SEHNR, CDR2 FQNEAQ (reference sequence). The CDR3 extends over 14 amino acids. CDR3 amino acids: CASRLSWETDTQYF. The CDR3 nucleotides read TGTGCCAGCAGGCTCAGCTGGGAAACAGATACGCAGTATTTT.

This clonotype was seen many times. This chain's CDR3 is CASSPPGGYGYTF. The CDR3 DNA follows: TGTGCCAGCTCACCACCGGGGGGCTATGGCTACACCTTC. V gene TRBV18 combines with J gene TRBJ1-2, with D tentatively TRBD1 (5 bases). V gave up 0 bases and J gave up 4 bases, with 6 bases separating them. Per germline, CDR1 KGHSH and CDR2 LQKENI. CDR3 length: 13 amino acids.

This clonotype has more than one count but fewer than ten. A read error may account for a junction end that differs from germline. The rearrangement joins TRBV29-1 to TRBJ1-2; possible D gene TRBD1, 6 bases. Germline assignment: CDR1 SQVTM and CDR2 ANQGSEA. The CDR3 length is 13 residues. DNA for the CDR3: TGTAGCGCCTTCTCAGGGGTAGGGCATGGCTACACCTTC. Translation gives CSAFSGVGHGYTF.

Only a few counts were recorded for this clonotype. The chain combines TRBV18 with TRBJ2-3; 8 nucleotides agree with TRBD2. V shed 6 bases, J shed 1 base, and the junction held 6 bases outside the gene matches. The CDR3 loop spans 15 amino acids. Germline V lookup: CDR1 KGHSH, CDR2 LQKENI. In DNA form, the CDR3 reads TGTGCCAGCTCCTCACTAGCGGTCGGCACAGATACGCAGTATTTT. Protein product: CASSSLAVGTDTQYF.

In its sample, this clonotype was seen a few times. It may be a read error: a sequence one base away is much more abundant. This chain connects TRBV20-1 to TRBJ2-1, with D unclear. CDR1 and CDR2 from the germline V gene are DFQATT and SNEGSKA (reference sequence). The CDR3 spans 13 residues. Between the trimmed V and J ends, which lost 2 bases and 5 bases, there was a span of 10 bases. CDR3 in amino acids: CSARPNLDNEQFF. The CDR3 coding sequence is TGCAGTGCTAGACCTAATTTGGACAATGAGCAGTTCTTC.

This clonotype was picked up many times. This rearrangement joins TRBV12-3 or TRBV12-4 to TRBJ2-1; D gene uncertain. There are 13 residues in the CDR3. With 1 base removed from V and 8 bases from J, the gap between germline ends came to 9 bases. CDR3 amino acids: CASSLVGTDEQFF. DNA for the CDR3: TGTGCCAGCAGTTTAGTCGGTACGGATGAGCAGTTCTTC.

This clonotype came up many times. Without the conserved terminal phenylalanine or tryptophan, this CDR3 likely stems from a read error. The chain combines TRBV5-1 with TRBJ2-5; 10 bases are shared with TRBD2. The CDR3 loop spans 16 amino acids. J was trimmed by 4 bases and V by 0 bases; bases with no gene match: 6. Germline loops: CDR1 SGHRS, CDR2 YFSETQ. CDR3 coding DNA: TGCGCCAGCAGCTTGGCGGCTAGCGGGAGTGGAGAGACCCAGTACTTG. Translating gives CASSLAASGSGETQYL.

This clonotype was recorded at least ten times. The genes are TRBV19 and TRBJ1-6, with D possibly being TRBD1 (5 bases). The germline CDR1 and CDR2 sequences are LNHDA and SQIVND (reference sequence). The CDR3 sequence is 14 residues long. V shed 0 bases and J shed 10 bases, with 10 bases lying between them. CDR3 sequence reads: CASSIEGGASPLHF. CDR3 nucleotides: TGTGCCAGTAGTATAGAGGGGGGAGCCTCACCCCTCCACTTT.

At least ten counts were recorded for this clonotype. This chain uses TRBV11-2 with TRBJ2-5; D may be TRBD1 (5 bases). Germline values: CDR1 SGHAT, CDR2 FQNNGV. V lost 6 bases, J lost 4 bases, and 18 bases lay in between. The CDR3 is made up of 15 amino acids. The chain's CDR3 is CASSPDSGIPETQYF. In DNA, the CDR3 is TGTGCCAGCAGTCCGGATTCAGGGATCCCAGAGACCCAGTACTTC.

This clonotype has a count of ten or more. The chain has TRBV18 and TRBJ2-3; unclear D gene. Germline CDR1 and CDR2: KGHSH and LQKENI. V was shortened by 6 bases and J by 2 bases, with 18 bases between the two germline ends. The CDR3 covers 16 residues. CDR3 nucleotides: TGTGCCAGCTCGCAAGCCCCCCCCGGAACCACAGATACGCAGTATTTT. Translation: CASSQAPPGTTDTQYF. Full variable domain (missing parts from reference TRBV18 and TRBJ2-3): NAGVMQNPRHLVRRRGQEARLRCSPMKGHSHVYWYRQLPEEGLKFMVYLQKENIIDESGMPKERFSAEFPKEGPSILRIQQVVRGDSAAYFCASSQAPPGTTDTQYFGPGTRLTVL.

The table lists this clonotype with a few counts. The chain employs TRBV10-2 and TRBJ1-5; possibly TRBD1 for D (5 bases). The CDR3 has 14 residues. Trimming left V 7 bases short and J 7 bases short, with 17 bases between. Germline V gives CDR1 WSHSY, CDR2 SAAADI. The CDR3 DNA sequence: TGCGCCAGCAAACCCGGACCCCAGGGACAGCCCCAGCATTTT. Translated, it gives CASKPGPQGQPQHF.

This clonotype was seen ten or more times. The CDR3 loop is CASSQVTGELFF. CDR3 sequence (DNA): TGTGCCAGCAGCCAAGTAACCGGGGAGCTGTTTTTT. The chain has TRBV14 and TRBJ2-2; D is ambiguous. The CDR3 runs to 12 residues. V gave up 1 base and J gave up 5 bases, with 2 bases separating them. Germline CDR1 reads SGHDN; CDR2 reads FVKESK.